The rows below give T cell receptor beta chains drawn from one sample of a study of regulatory T cells in long-lasting Graves disease. A single record per CDR3 protein comes from TCRdb applying MiXCR to the multiplex PCR reads. Of about 430,000 distinct CDR3 sequences in the sample, 15% were seen once. These sequences were also reported in another study, on T cells in Graves' hyperthyroidism and ophthalmopathy.

Source: peripheral blood mononuclear cells (PBMCs), taken at new diagnosis, from a patient treated with antithyroid drugs. The receptor source for this set is a woman aged 40 to 50 with Graves disease. Each CDR3 is given with its conserved first and last residue. D genes are given only for firm matches. Expanded clones are given a class, and other clones once, few, many or no size at all.

TRBJ2-1,TRBV7-9,.,.,TGTGCCAGCAGCTTAGAGAGCACAGGGCGGCCCTACAATGAGCAGTTCTTC,CASSLESTGRPYNEQFF
TRBJ2-1,TRBV11-3,.,many,TGTGCCAGCAGCTTCCCGGGGGTCTATGAGCAGTTCTTC,CASSFPGVYEQFF
TRBJ2-1,TRBV5-1,TRBD1,few,TGCGCCAGCAGCTTGGATCCCGGACAGGGGGCCAATGAGCAGTTCTTC,CASSLDPGQGANEQFF
TRBJ1-2,TRBV28,TRBD1,many,TGTGCCAGCAGCTTGGACAGGGTGGACTATGGCTACACCTTC,CASSLDRVDYGYTF
TRBJ1-3,TRBV30,.,many,TGTGCCTGGAGCCAATATGGAAACACCATATATTTT,CAWSQYGNTIYF
TRBJ2-2,TRBV15,.,.,TGTGCCACCAGCAGAGATAGGAGCGGTCTAAACACCGGGGAGCTGTTTTTT,CATSRDRSGLNTGELFF
TRBJ2-7,TRBV2,.,many,TGTGCCAGCAGTGAGTCACCCCCAGGGGCCTACGAGCAGTACTTC,CASSESPPGAYEQYF
TRBJ2-1,TRBV19,TRBD1,.,TGTGCCAGTAGTATTGACAGGGCGGGTGAGCAGTTCTTC,CASSIDRAGEQFF
TRBJ2-7,TRBV28,.,many,TGTGCCAGCAGTCCTCCGGGGCTAAAGGTGGAGCAGTACTTC,CASSPPGLKVEQYF
TRBJ1-5,TRBV7-8,.,many,TGTGCCAGCAGCTTAGGGTTCGCGTCAGGCGTTCAGCCCCAGCATTTT,CASSLGFASGVQPQHF
TRBJ2-7,TRBV6-1,TRBD2,many,TGTGCCACCCATAGCGGGAGCCCCTACGAGCAGTACTTC,CATHSGSPYEQYF
TRBJ2-3,TRBV7-2,.,.,TGTGTCAGCAGCTTATGGGATAGCAGAGATACGCAGTATTTT,CVSSLWDSRDTQYF
TRBJ2-1,TRBV19,TRBD1,.,TGTGCCAGTAGTCTATACCGGGACAGTTCCTACAATGAGCAGTTCTTC,CASSLYRDSSYNEQFF
TRBJ2-1,TRBV12-3/TRBV12-4,.,.,TGTGCCAGCAGCACCGGGACTGACTGGGATGAGCAGTTCTTC,CASSTGTDWDEQFF
TRBJ2-3,TRBV11-3,.,many,TGTGCCAGCAGCTTAGGGGAGCCCGCGCAGTATTTT,CASSLGEPAQYF
TRBJ2-7,TRBV6-1,TRBD2,many,TGTGCCAGCAGCGTTAGCGGGAGGCCTTCCTACGAGCAGTACTTC,CASSVSGRPSYEQYF
TRBJ1-6,TRBV25-1,.,few,TGTGCCAGCATAGGGAATAATTCACCCCTCCACTTT,CASIGNNSPLHF
TRBJ2-5,TRBV7-2,TRBD1,many,TGTGCCAGCAGCCGAAACTCCCCCGGGACAGGGGCCGAGACCCAGTACTTC,CASSRNSPGTGAETQYF
TRBJ1-3,TRBV10-2,.,many,TGCGCCAGCAGTGAGCAGAGGGCTGGAAACACCATATATTTT,CASSEQRAGNTIYF
TRBJ2-7,TRBV3-1,.,many,TGTGCCAGCGTGGGAGGAGGAAGCGAGCAGTACTTC,CASVGGGSEQYF
TRBJ1-6,TRBV12-3/TRBV12-4,.,.,TGTGCCAGCAGTACTTCAAATTCACCCCTCCACTTT,CASSTSNSPLHF
TRBJ1-6,TRBV20-1,.,many,TGCAGTGCTAGAGATACCAGGGTGCAGTCACCCCTCCACTTT,CSARDTRVQSPLHF
TRBJ1-2,TRBV19,.,.,TGTGCCAGTAGTATTGTGATTTCCGGTAACTATGGCTACACCTTC,CASSIVISGNYGYTF
TRBJ2-5,TRBV14,TRBD1,.,TGTGCCAGCAGCCAAGTAGACAGGGGGCGTGAGACCCAGTACTTC,CASSQVDRGRETQYF
TRBJ2-1,TRBV7-9,.,.,TGTGCCAGCAGCTACGTAGATGAGCAGTTCTTC,CASSYVDEQFF